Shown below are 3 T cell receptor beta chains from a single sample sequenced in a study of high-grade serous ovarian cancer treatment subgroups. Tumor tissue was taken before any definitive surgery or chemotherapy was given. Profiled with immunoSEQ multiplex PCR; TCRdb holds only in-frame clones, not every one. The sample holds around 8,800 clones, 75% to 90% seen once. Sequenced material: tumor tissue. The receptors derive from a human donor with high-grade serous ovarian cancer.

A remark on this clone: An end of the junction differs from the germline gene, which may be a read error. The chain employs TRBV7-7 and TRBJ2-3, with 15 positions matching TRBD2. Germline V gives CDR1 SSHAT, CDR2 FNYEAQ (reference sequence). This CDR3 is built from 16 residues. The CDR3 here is CASSPGTSGRTDTQYF. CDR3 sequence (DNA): TGTGCTAGCAGCCCGGGGACTAGCGGGAGGACAGATACGCAGTATTTT. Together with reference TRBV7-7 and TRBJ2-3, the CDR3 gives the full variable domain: GAGVSQSPRYKVTKRGQDVTLRCDPISSHATLYWYQQALGQGPEFLTYFNYEAQPDKSGLPSDRFSAERPEGSISTLTIQRTEQRDSAMYRCASSPGTSGRTDTQYFGPGTRLTVL.

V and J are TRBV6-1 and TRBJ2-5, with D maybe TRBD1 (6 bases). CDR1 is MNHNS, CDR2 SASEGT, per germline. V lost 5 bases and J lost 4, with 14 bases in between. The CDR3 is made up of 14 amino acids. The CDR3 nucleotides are TGTGCCAGCAGTCCACTTGGGGGCGGAGAGACCCAGTACTTC. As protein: CASSPLGGGETQYF.

The CDR3: CASSLGWGAGEFNEQYF. The DNA of the CDR3 is TGTGCCAGCAGCCTGGGTTGGGGAGCGGGAGAGTTTAACGAGCAGTACTTC. The rearrangement links TRBV5-4 to TRBJ2-7; 8 bases align to TRBD2. Trimming at V came to 4 bases and at J to 5 bases, leaving 17 bases not matched to a gene. This CDR3 has 17 residues. CDR1 is SGHNT, CDR2 YYREEE, per germline (reference sequence).